Given below is one TCR beta chain in context. Its antigen remains unidentified. Within one base of it there is no much larger clone, and no base qualities were kept. CDR1 is given as SGHRS and CDR2 as YFSETQ, both from the germline V gene. The CDR3 runs 15 residues from the cysteine to the phenylalanine. Solely the CDR3 DNA is kept, with 45 bases framed from the first base. V loses 4 bases at its end and J loses 3 bases; junction bases beyond the gene matches: 4. Library construction relied on the immunoSEQ multiplex PCR assay. The multiplex PCR relied on a mix of 60 forward primers for TCR Vbeta segments and 13 reverse primers for TCR Jbeta segments. The CDR3 region of rearranged TCR beta genes was amplified from genomic DNA by a multiplex PCR assay. On the Illumina HiSeq System, the amplified TCR beta libraries were sequenced as 87-base-pair reads. As for the original processing: Across the 700 or so repertoires, a later analysis counted some 80 million unique TCR beta chains, around 11 million of which were shared by at least two donors. A nearest-neighbor algorithm error-corrected the raw reads and collapsed the reads into unique sequences, merging closely related sequences to remove PCR and sequencing errors. Alignment of CDR3 sequences to IMGT reference sequences was used to assign V, D and J gene segments. For a sequence to be retained, at least a six-nucleotide match to both a V gene segment and a J gene segment was required. A rearrangement was called productive if the CDR3 had no stop codons and remained in frame with V and J, and every other rearrangement was called non-productive. CDR3 was defined according to IMGT convention as the region running from the second conserved V-encoded cysteine to the conserved J-encoded phenylalanine. The earlier analysis of 587 of the donors excluded sequences that lacked an unambiguous match to a single V gene segment. In an earlier analysis of about 590 of the donors, a V segment was called functional when productive rearrangements were above 56.7%, and segregating when the standard deviation between donors exceeded 5%. A statistical classification framework was built for diagnosing cytomegalovirus status from the catalog of TCR beta chain sequences. In a later analysis, TCR nucleotide sequences were compared against IMGT/GENE-DB human TR gene sequences so that V and J genes could be assigned. A later analysis assigned CDR3 sequences and most-parsimonious VDJ recombination scenarios with the TCRdist pipeline. A later analysis defined each TCR beta chain by its CDR3 amino acid sequence plus V-gene family, and excluded reads lacking a unique V-gene family. In a later analysis, around 650 highly shared, low-generation-probability nucleotide sequences were removed to address suspected cross-contamination and a sequencing artifact. A later analysis calculated a clonal expansion index for each public chain from normalized within-repertoire ranks of inferred template counts. In a later analysis, generation probabilities were computed with a VDJ recombination model fitted to out-of-frame rearrangements, and the resulting probabilities were checked against IGoR. A later analysis scored TCR-TCR, TCR-HLA and TCR-CMV co-occurrence with hypergeometric tests, applying a repertoire-size bias correction to TCR pairs. False discovery rates were estimated in a later analysis by permuting HLA or CMV assignments 20 times. In a later analysis, co-occurring TCRs were grouped using DBSCAN, and TCRdist sequence similarity was added for clustering within HLA-allele-positive subsets. Repertoires with fewer than 30,000 or more than 120,000 public chains were left out of co-occurrence clustering, as were four to six repertoires with anomalous nucleotide sharing. Held by TCRdb, this immuneACCESS table contains in-frame sequences only and omits some clones. Under half of the omission traces to an unresolved V gene where checked; the cause of the rest is unknown. The V and J calls and clone size come from that table; D and trimming were worked out from the DNA. The sample yields roughly 110,000 clones; approximately 79% were counted once. The top ten clonotypes cover about 3.6% of the sample.

The entry originates in a study of cytomegalovirus exposure and HLA in healthy donors (dated by TCRdb to the late 2010s). For the wider study: In an earlier analysis of under 750 of the donors, around 290 Gb of sequence data and 100 million or so unique TCR beta sequences from roughly 190 million T cells were reported. An early release covering about 600 HLA-typed donors comprised 250 to 350 gigabases of sequencing data and around 80 million unique TCR sequences. Of the roughly 420 genotyped donors, 81% were placed in the genetic ancestry cluster associated with self-reported Caucasian donors. The study was designed to test whether signatures of past pathogen exposure could be identified by cataloging public T cell receptors. The study profiled the T cell repertoires of 500 to 800 subjects by immunosequencing and related them to cytomegalovirus serostatus. A separate validation cohort of more than 100 different subjects was used in addition to the approximately 670-subject first cohort. The study combined high-throughput TCR immunosequencing, statistical association of individual TCRs with disease status, and machine learning to predict cytomegalovirus infection status. To study patterns of TCR occurrence, a later analysis re-analyzed previously published TCR beta repertoires from 600 to 750 donors and added high-resolution HLA genotyping. The later analysis used no new phenotypic data to find candidate immune exposures, relying instead on TCR beta sequences and their occurrence across donors. An earlier analysis of some 500 of the donors applied high-throughput TCR beta sequencing to assess whether each TCR beta V gene segment acted as functional or pseudogenic. Donor age, sex, ethnicity and CMV serostatus were compiled alongside the repertoire data. In a later genetic analysis, genome-wide SNP genotypes for about 55% of the roughly 700 donors were used, and that subset was treated as a discovery cohort. All discovery cohort repertoires had been generated on a single sequencing platform. Both class I and class II loci were covered by HLA typing, at four-digit resolution. The number of donors typed differed by locus, with 629-630 for A, B, C, DRB1 and DQB1, roughly 520 for DQA1, about 610 for DPA1, and 400 to 490 for DPB1. About five DR-DQ haplotypes were treated as single units for association and clustering because of strong linkage in the cohort. Among about 400 genotyped donors of the cohort, an average of around 240,000 unique TCR beta nucleotide sequences was sequenced per donor, of which roughly 18% were non-productive.

Results the study describes overall, beyond this receptor: This cohort had only TCR beta chains sequenced, and the lack of alpha or paired-chain data limited which features could be detected. HLA typing was unavailable for some donors at each locus, so association tests used only the typed subset. Most CMV-associated TCR beta chains appeared to be HLA-restricted in a later analysis, and the HLA associations seemed to be driven largely by CMV exposure. The study listed approximately 150 TCR beta chains as associated with cytomegalovirus. It was suggested by the authors that the approach could potentially be generalized to other disease states and immunological phenotypes. In a later genetic analysis, fewer N-insertions in productive TCRs were reported among donors in an Asian-associated ancestry cluster than the 666-donor mean. At a false discovery rate of 0.05, a later analysis linked 16,000 or so TCR beta sequences to specific HLA alleles. In a later analysis, HLA-associated TCR beta chains showed more clonal expansion and lower generation probabilities than non-associated chains that were equally common. An association between a missense DCLRE1C variant and V-gene and J-gene trimming of TCR beta chains was found in a later genetic analysis and replicated in an independent cohort. While some public TCRs were present in many individuals, most TCR sequences turned up only very rarely across donors. In vitro tests confirmed that a few of the cytomegalovirus-associated TCR beta chains recognize cytomegalovirus antigens. The classifier was reported to diagnose cytomegalovirus status with high specificity and sensitivity in both the original cohort and the validation cohort. The only immune exposure information available for the cohort was CMV serostatus. In a later analysis, several top co-occurrence clusters were reported to appear linked to parvovirus B19, influenza, CMV and Epstein-Barr virus. Some IMGT-functional V segments, including TRBV6-2 and TRBV6-3, could not be distinguished by the 87-base-pair reads and were therefore excluded. When HLA alleles, especially DR and DQ, strongly co-occurred, TCR associations were difficult to assign to individual alleles. Linkage disequilibrium might explain the correlated functional status among segregating V segments, but an unknown experimental factor could not be excluded. In an earlier analysis of some 500 of the donors, most TCR beta V segments were observed in productive rearrangements about 90% or about 30% of the time, broadly matching IMGT annotations. In a later analysis, the rate of TCR association differed among HLA loci, with DRB1 alleles having the most associated TCRs and HLA-C alleles having the fewest. A group of highly shared sequence variants was considered likely to be a technical artifact of the sequencing pipeline. A further reported finding was that TCR beta sequences accurately predicted the HLA-A and HLA-B alleles for most subjects in the first cohort. Seventeen rarely observed V segments, including chromosome 9 orphons, were excluded from the earlier analysis of just under 600 of the donors because counts were too low. The presence/absence analyses assumed that sequencing depth was roughly uniform across donors, and that assumption may not be true.

In total, 630 or so healthy bone marrow donors made up the cohort. At the time of sampling, every cohort member was nominally healthy, though immune exposures that went unrecorded were likely present. The donor was CMV seronegative and belonged to the group of 352 seronegative cohort members. Every donor gave a peripheral blood sample, and the peripheral blood mononuclear cells from that sample were used for TCR beta sequencing. The Qiagen DNeasy Blood Extraction Kit was used to extract genomic DNA from the blood cell samples. The V gene is TRBV5-1 and the J gene is TRBJ2-3, with 11 bases in between that match TRBD1. Sequencing was performed on PBMCs. The sequence was obtained from a man between 60 and 75 years old in good health and CMV-seronegative. The CDR3 in this case is CASSTGQGATDTQYF. The nucleotides read TGCGCCAGCAGCACCGGACAGGGGGCAACAGATACGCAGTATTTT.